This T cell receptor beta chain was sequenced in a study of blood T cell repertoires in COVID-19. This CDR3 contains 16 residues. Germline V gene data show CDR1 as LGHNA and CDR2 as YNFKEQ. Unmatched junction bases numbered 10, after V lost 2 bases and J lost 5 bases. In the original workflow: Reference gene primer amplification gave estimated nucleated cell counts. This table comes from immunoSEQ multiplex PCR, and its TCRdb copy is limited to in-frame clones, with some not included. Clone size and V and J calls were adopted from that table, with D and trimming inferred from the DNA. The sample yields 130,000 or so clones, roughly 90% seen once.

The sequence came from a man between 70 and 80 years old with active COVID-19. Sequencing used peripheral blood. V gene TRBV4-2 combines with J gene TRBJ2-3, with TRBD2 matching over 7 bases. CDR3 region: CASSQLAAQGIDTQYF. DNA for the CDR3: TGTGCCAGCAGCCAACTAGCGGCCCAAGGGATAGATACGCAGTATTTT.